This T cell receptor beta chain was sequenced during a study of T cell responses to AZD1222 COVID-19 vaccine. V lost 8 bases and J lost 3, with 13 bases in between. CDR1 is KGHSH and CDR2 is LQKENI in the germline V gene. This CDR3 is 14 amino acids long. General study results and limits: Only a handful of AZD1222 recipients, roughly 6 in all, had baseline seropositivity.

This clone has only a few counts. Antigen: not known. Method: immunoSEQ multiplex PCR; TCRdb's copy keeps in-frame clones and lacks some. The profile covers 110,000 or so clones, with approximately 88% appearing a single time and under 6.5% taken by the ten largest. Sequenced material: peripheral blood, taken 28 days after the second AZD1222 dose. The TCR originated in an adult who received the AZD1222 COVID-19 vaccine. This chain connects TRBV18 to TRBJ2-2; D may correspond to TRBD1 or TRBD2 (6 bases each). CDR3 amino acids: CASTTRGDTGELFF. The CDR3 DNA follows: TGTGCCAGCACCACAAGGGGGGACACCGGGGAGCTGTTTTTT.